This TCR beta chain was found in a study of human T cells and chemical hapten exposure. As for the study in general: Subjects had 2% DPC placed on roughly 2 cm by roughly 2 cm of upper inner arm skin for sensitization.

As the library was built, unique molecular identifiers were attached to individual cDNA molecules. TCRdb reprocessed the RACE reads with MiXCR, giving one entry per CDR3 protein. The table includes 74,000 or so distinct CDR3 sequences, about 9.3% detected once. The sample's time point: patch test 1, 2 weeks after DPC sensitization. The treatment: therapeutic diphenylcyclopropenone sensitization with weekly scalp DPC. Unfractionated whole blood yielded total RNA. This clonotype was seen more than once but under ten times. The material sequenced was whole blood, taken in connection with sensitization to the hapten diphenylcyclopropenone (DPC). The origin of this receptor is a woman aged 45-60 years with alopecia areata. Some clones in this sample may be carry-over from other donors' samples.

CDR3 nucleotide sequence: TGTGCCAGCAGCTCTGTGGCTGGGACCACTGAAGCTTTCTTT. Protein product: CASSSVAGTTEAFF. The rearrangement joins TRBV7-2 to TRBJ1-1, with D tentatively TRBD1 (5 bases). The germline V gene has CDR1 SGHTA and CDR2 FQGNSA. Between the trimmed V and J ends, which lost 4 bases and 4 bases, there was a span of 13 bases. This CDR3 region has 14 residues.